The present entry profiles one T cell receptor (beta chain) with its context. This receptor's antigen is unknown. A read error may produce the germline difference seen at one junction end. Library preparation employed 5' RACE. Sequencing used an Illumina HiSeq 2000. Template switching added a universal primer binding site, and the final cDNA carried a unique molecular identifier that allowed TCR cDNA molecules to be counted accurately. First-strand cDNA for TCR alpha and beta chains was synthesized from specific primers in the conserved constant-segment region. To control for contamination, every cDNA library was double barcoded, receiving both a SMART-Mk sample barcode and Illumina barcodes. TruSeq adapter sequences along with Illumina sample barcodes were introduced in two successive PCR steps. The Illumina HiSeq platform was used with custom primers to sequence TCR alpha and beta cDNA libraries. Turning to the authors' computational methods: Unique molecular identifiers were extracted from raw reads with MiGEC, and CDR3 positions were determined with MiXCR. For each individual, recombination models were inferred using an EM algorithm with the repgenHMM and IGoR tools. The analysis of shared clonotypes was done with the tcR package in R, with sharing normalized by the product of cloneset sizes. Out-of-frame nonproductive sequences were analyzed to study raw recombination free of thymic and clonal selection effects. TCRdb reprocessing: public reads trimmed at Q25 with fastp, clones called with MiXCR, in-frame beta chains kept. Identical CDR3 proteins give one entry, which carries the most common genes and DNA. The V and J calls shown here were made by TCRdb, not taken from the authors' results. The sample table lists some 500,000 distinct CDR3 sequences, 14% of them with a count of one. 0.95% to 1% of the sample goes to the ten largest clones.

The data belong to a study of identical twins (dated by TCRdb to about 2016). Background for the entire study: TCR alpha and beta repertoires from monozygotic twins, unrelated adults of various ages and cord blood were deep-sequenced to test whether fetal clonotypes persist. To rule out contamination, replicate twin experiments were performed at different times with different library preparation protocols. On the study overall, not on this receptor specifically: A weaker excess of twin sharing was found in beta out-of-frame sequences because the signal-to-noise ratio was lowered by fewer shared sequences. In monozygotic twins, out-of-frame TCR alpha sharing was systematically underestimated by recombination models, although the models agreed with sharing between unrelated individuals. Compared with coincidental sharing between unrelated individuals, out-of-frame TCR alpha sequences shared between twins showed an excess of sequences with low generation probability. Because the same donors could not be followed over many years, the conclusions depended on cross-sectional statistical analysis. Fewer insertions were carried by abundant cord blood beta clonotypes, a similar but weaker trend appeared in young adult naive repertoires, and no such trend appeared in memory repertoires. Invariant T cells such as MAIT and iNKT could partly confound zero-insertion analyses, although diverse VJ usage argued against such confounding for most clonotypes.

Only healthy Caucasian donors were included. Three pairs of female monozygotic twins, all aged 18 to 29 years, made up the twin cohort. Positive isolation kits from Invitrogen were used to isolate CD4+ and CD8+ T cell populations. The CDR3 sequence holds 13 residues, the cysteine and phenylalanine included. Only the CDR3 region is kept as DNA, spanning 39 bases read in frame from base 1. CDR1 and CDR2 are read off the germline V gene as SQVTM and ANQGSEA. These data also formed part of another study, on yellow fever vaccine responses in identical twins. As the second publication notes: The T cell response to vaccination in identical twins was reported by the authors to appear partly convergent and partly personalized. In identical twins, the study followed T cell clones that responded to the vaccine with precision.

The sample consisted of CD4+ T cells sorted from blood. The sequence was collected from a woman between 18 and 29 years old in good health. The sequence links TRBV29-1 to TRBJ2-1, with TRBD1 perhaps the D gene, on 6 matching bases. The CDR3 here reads CSGIPDSYNGQFF. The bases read TGCAGCGGTATCCCGGACAGCTACAATGGGCAGTTCTTC.